Each of the 13 T cell receptor beta chains below was sequenced from the same sample in a study of control samples from healthy donors and cancer patients (dated by TCRdb to 2018 to 2020). Library prep was done by the immunoSEQ multiplex PCR assay. The table comes from immuneACCESS by way of TCRdb, which keeps in-frame sequences with V and J called. Part of the clones is missing from these tables; in studies checked, under half for an unresolved V gene and the rest for unknown reasons. The sample contains 70,000 to 75,000 clones, roughly nine tenths of them found a single time. The ten largest clones add up to 15% to 20% of the sample. Sequencing used PBMCs. These receptors were obtained from a man between 60 and 75 years old with lung cancer.

This rearrangement joins TRBV5-5 to TRBJ1-5; 9 nucleotides align to TRBD1. Germline trimming cut 0 bases from V and 1 base from J; bases unmatched to any gene: 2. The CDR3 extends over 16 amino acids. Germline-derived CDR1 and CDR2 are SGHKS and YYEKEE (reference sequence). The chain's CDR3 is CASSLGGTGSNQPQHF. CDR3 nucleotide sequence: TGTGCCAGCAGCTTGGGAGGGACAGGGAGCAATCAGCCCCAGCATTTT.

This chain links TRBV6-5 with TRBJ1-6; no clear D gene. Germline CDR1 MNHEY, CDR2 SVGAGI. V lost 6 bases and J lost 13, with 19 bases in between. This CDR3 contains 14 residues. The CDR3 loop reads CASREIGRTAPLHF. The CDR3 DNA sequence: TGTGCCAGCAGGGAGATCGGACGGACGGCGCCCCTCCACTTT.

The V gene is TRBV4-1, the J gene TRBJ1-5; 7 nucleotides line up with TRBD1. CDR3 length: 16 residues. Germline CDR1 is MGHRA and CDR2 is YSYEKL. V was clipped by 0 bases and J by 6 bases; unmatched bases: 8. CDR3 region: CASSQDREGASQPQHF. The CDR3 bases are TGCGCCAGCAGCCAAGATCGTGAGGGGGCTAGTCAGCCCCAGCATTTT.

This chain connects TRBV6-6 to TRBJ2-7, with TRBD1 identical over 10 bases. CDR1 and CDR2 from the germline V gene are MNHNY and SVGAGI (reference sequence). This CDR3 is built from 14 residues. V lost 6 bases, J lost 6 bases, and 8 bases stayed unmatched. CDR3 nucleotide sequence: TGTGCCAGCAGAGACTCCGGGACAGGGGTCGAGCAGTACGTC. Translated, it gives CASRDSGTGVEQYV.

This rearrangement joins TRBV4-1 to TRBJ1-5; no clear D gene. Germline CDR1 MGHRA, CDR2 YSYEKL. The CDR3 totals 14 residues. Trimming took off 3 bases at V and 0 bases at J, with 6 bases between the two ends. CDR3 in DNA: TGCGCCAGCAGCCAGAGAGATAGCAATCAGCCCCAGCATTTT. Encoded protein: CASSQRDSNQPQHF.

This clone was recorded once. The rearrangement joins TRBV5-8 to TRBJ2-4, with 7 positions matching TRBD1. The CDR3 extends over 19 amino acids. V lost 0 bases and J lost 0; bases outside the gene matches: 12. Per the germline V gene, CDR1 is SGHTS and CDR2 is YDEGEE. This CDR3 reads CASSLDRGLSTLAKNIQYF. The CDR3 DNA follows: TGTGCCAGCAGCTTGGACAGGGGCCTCTCGACGTTAGCCAAAAACATTCAGTACTTC.

The chain links TRBV30 to TRBJ1-6, with TRBD1 identical over 7 bases. The length of the CDR3 is 17 residues. The trim removed 5 bases at V and 0 bases at J, leaving 10 bases unmatched. The V gene's germline CDR1 is GTSNPN and CDR2 SVGIG (reference sequence). CDR3 region: CAWQQAGGGSYNSPLHF. CDR3 DNA sequence: TGTGCCTGGCAACAAGCAGGGGGTGGCTCCTATAATTCACCCCTCCACTTT. The variable domain in full, completed from reference TRBV30 and TRBJ1-6, reads SQTIHQWPATLVQPVGSPLSLECTVEGTSNPNLYWYRQAAGRGLQLLFYSVGIGQISSEVPQNLSASRPQDRQFILSSKKLLLSDSGFYLCAWQQAGGGSYNSPLHFGNGTRLTVT.

The chain employs TRBV6-6 and TRBJ2-2; D is undetermined. There are 14 residues in the CDR3. Trimming took off 6 bases at V and 4 bases at J, with 12 bases between the two ends. CDR1 is MNHNY, CDR2 SVGAGI, per germline (reference sequence). The CDR3 region is CASRLIYSTGELFF. The CDR3 DNA is TGTGCCAGCAGGCTCATATATTCCACCGGGGAGCTGTTTTTT.

This clone was recorded a few times. V is TRBV6-6 and J is TRBJ1-1; D gene ambiguous. Trimming took off 6 bases at V and 4 bases at J, with 3 bases between the two ends. This CDR3 is built from 10 residues. Germline-derived CDR1 and CDR2 are MNHNY and SVGAGI (reference sequence). CDR3 DNA: TGTGCCAGCAGCGGCACTGAAGCTTTCTTT. Protein product: CASSGTEAFF.

DNA of the CDR3: TGTGCCAGCAGCTCCAGATGGGGGCGGGGGGCAGAAGGCCAGCCCCAGCATTTT. This translates into CASSSRWGRGAEGQPQHF. The chain recombines TRBV5-6 with TRBJ1-5; a possible D gene is TRBD1 (6 bases). The CDR3 length is 18 residues. V lost 3 bases and J 7 bases, leaving 26 bases between the germline ends. Germline CDR1 is SGHDT and CDR2 is YYEEEE.

The chain joins TRBV7-9 to TRBJ2-7; D remains unclear. V was trimmed by 0 bases and J by 5 bases, leaving 2 bases between them. The germline gives CDR1 SEHNR, CDR2 FQNEAQ (reference sequence). The CDR3 spans 11 residues. The CDR3 loop reads CASSLADEQYV. The CDR3 DNA is TGTGCCAGCAGCTTAGCGGACGAGCAGTACGTC.

This rearrangement joins TRBV27 to TRBJ1-1; D is unclear. The CDR3 contains 13 residues. V lost 6 bases to trimming and J lost 0 bases, with 8 bases between them. Looked up from germline, CDR1 is MNHEY and CDR2 is SMNVEV (reference sequence). CDR3 sequence: CASSPSLNTEAFF. The CDR3 DNA sequence: TGTGCCAGCAGCCCCTCCTTGAACACTGAAGCTTTCTTT.

The chain carries TRBV6-5 and TRBJ1-2; the D gene is possibly TRBD1 (5 bases). CDR3 length: 12 residues. CDR1 and CDR2 (germline): MNHEY, SVGAGI. Deletions cut 5 bases from V and 5 bases from J, with 9 bases between. CDR3 amino acids: CASSIWTYGYTF. CDR3 bases: TGTGCCAGCAGTATATGGACATATGGCTACACCTTC.